The TCR beta chain described here comes from a study of blood T cell repertoires in COVID-19. Study-level background: The United States, Italy and Spain provided the acute and convalescent COVID-19 samples. From T cells, B-cell-depleted T cells, or PBMCs came the material, which was cDNA or gDNA.

The CDR3 is made up of 16 amino acids. After removal of 4 bases from V and 9 bases from J, the junction contained 11 bases not matched to a gene. Germline V CDR1 and CDR2: LGHDT, YNNKEL (reference sequence). Under the authors' procedure: By means of reference gene primer amplification, nucleated cell counts were estimated. Sequencing used immunoSEQ multiplex PCR; TCRdb keeps in-frame clones, though not all of them. V and J calls plus clone size are reproduced from that table; the DNA served to infer D and trimming. Of about 240,000 clones in the sample, approximately 80% were seen once. This sequence joins TRBV3-1 (or the pseudogene TRBV3-2) and TRBJ2-2; 10 nucleotides match TRBD2. This TCR derives from a man aged 30 to 45 who had recovered from COVID-19. The sequencing input was peripheral blood. In DNA form, the CDR3 reads TGTGCCAGCAGCCCCGGACTAGCGGAAGGGGGAAGGGAGCTGTTTTTT. Translated: CASSPGLAEGGRELFF.